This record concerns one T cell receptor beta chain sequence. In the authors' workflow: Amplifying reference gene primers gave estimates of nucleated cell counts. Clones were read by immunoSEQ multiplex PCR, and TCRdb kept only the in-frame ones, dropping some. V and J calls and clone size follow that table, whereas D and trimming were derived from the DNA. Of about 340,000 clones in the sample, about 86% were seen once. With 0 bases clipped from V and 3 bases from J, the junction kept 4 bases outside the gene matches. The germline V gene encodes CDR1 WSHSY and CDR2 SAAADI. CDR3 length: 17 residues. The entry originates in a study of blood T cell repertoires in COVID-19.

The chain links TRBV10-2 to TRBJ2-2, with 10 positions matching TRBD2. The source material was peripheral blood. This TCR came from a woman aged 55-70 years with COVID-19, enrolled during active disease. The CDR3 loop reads CASSESFSGGDTGELFF. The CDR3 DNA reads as TGCGCCAGCAGTGAGTCGTTCAGCGGGGGGGACACCGGGGAGCTGTTTTTT.